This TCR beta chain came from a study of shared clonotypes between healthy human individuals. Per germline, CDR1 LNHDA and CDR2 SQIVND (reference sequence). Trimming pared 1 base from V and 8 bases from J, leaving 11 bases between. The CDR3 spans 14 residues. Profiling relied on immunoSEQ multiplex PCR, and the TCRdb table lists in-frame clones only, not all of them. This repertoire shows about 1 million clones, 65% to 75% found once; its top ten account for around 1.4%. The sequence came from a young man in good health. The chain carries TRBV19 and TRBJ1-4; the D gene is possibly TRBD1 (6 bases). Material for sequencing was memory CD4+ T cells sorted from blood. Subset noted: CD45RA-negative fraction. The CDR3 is CASSIGGAAEKLFF. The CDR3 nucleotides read TGTGCCAGTAGTATAGGGGGGGCAGCGGAAAAACTGTTTTTT.